This entry concerns a single T cell receptor (beta chain). This clonotype showed up many times. Its specific antigen is unknown. Base qualities are not at hand, and no much larger clone is one base apart. This specimen belongs to a study of T cells in Graves' hyperthyroidism and ophthalmopathy (dated by TCRdb to about 2019). Describing the broader study: Peripheral blood was collected at initial diagnosis, before any treatment. A discovery cohort of roughly 100 patients, approximately 44 with Graves' ophthalmopathy and over 55 with stable Graves' hyperthyroidism, was used to find distinguishing TCR V-J signatures. Prospective prediction of ophthalmopathy was tested in an independent validation cohort of 18 to 20 hyperthyroidism patients and roughly 16 patients who later progressed to ophthalmopathy. The approximately 100 discovery patients were divided at random into training and test sets in a 7:3 ratio. In several Graves' hyperthyroidism patients, the study also compared T-cell repertoires from thyroid tissue with T-cell repertoires from blood. Once sampling was done, hyperthyroidism patients were given methimazole at a starting dose of 30 mg daily, whereas ophthalmopathy patients were given high-dose intravenous methylprednisolone. The paper reports TCR Vbeta CDR3 sequencing of fewer than 150 peripheral blood samples: around 41 ophthalmopathy, under 85 hyperthyroidism and around 17 progressor patients.

Hyperthyroidism patients were newly diagnosed, with disease duration under 2 months, and aged 18 to 65 years. Exclusion was applied to patients with uncontrolled infections, other autoimmune diseases, pregnancy or lactation. Clinical symptoms, serum thyroxine and TRAb, thyroid ultrasound, and orbital computed tomography formed the basis for the diagnoses. For progressor patients, blood was drawn at the first diagnosis of hyperthyroidism, before any ophthalmopathy symptoms had appeared. Ficoll-Paque density gradient centrifugation was used to isolate PBMCs from around 10 ml of fresh peripheral blood. Progressor patients were defined as those initially diagnosed with Graves' hyperthyroidism in whom ophthalmopathy developed during follow-up. Trizol reagent was used to extract total RNA, and RNA quality was then checked on an Agilent 2100 Bioanalyzer. CDR1 and CDR2 are read off the germline V gene (reference sequence) as DFQATT and SNEGSKA. The CDR3 runs 12 residues from the cysteine to the phenylalanine. CDR3 DNA only is kept here, 36 bases in frame from base 1. V gives up 3 bases and J gives up 6 bases, and the segment between their germline ends measures 9 bases.

The paper as a whole reports these results and caveats: In validation, the model predicted progression to ophthalmopathy a median of approximately 6.6 months before onset, with roughly 70% sensitivity and about 72% specificity. Sample size was not statistically predetermined, and blinding of investigators to group allocation was not performed. Ophthalmopathy was separated from stable hyperthyroidism by a 13 V-J signature model, with approximately 90% sensitivity and roughly 84% specificity obtained in cross-validation and 80%/75% obtained in testing. Blood samples also contained most of the expanded thyroid clonotypes (frequency above 0.001), which suggests that blood repertoires may reflect thyroid immune responses.

Amplification of TCR beta CDR3 regions was carried out from RNA transcripts. A first-round RT-PCR of the TCR CDR3 used the HTBI primer set with the Qiagen OneStep RT-PCR kit. Libraries were constructed in a second round of multiplex PCR, after which size selection and purification were performed. The libraries were sequenced on an Illumina HiSeq2000 using paired-end 100 bp reads. Under the source paper's analysis protocol: SOAPnuke was used to process the raw data, throwing out any read that contained adapters or uncalled bases, had a mean Phred below 15, or lacked an exact constant-primer or identifier match. High-quality paired reads were merged using COPE v1.2.5, and each unique nucleotide sequence was defined as a clonotype. Clonotypes were aligned to IMGT TRBV, TRBD and TRBJ reference segments using MiTCR v1.1. Only V-J combinations with frequency above 0.0001, covering roughly 99% of repertoires, were analysed. A TCS score was defined as the ratio of F50 (clonal expansion) to E x V (chaos), with BLOSUM62-based TCRdist applied between CDR3 peptides within each V-J. Welch's t-statistics and random forest reduced some 510 V-J features to roughly 13, which were used in a naive Bayes classifier (R e1071). TCRdb redid the processing of the public reads, applying fastp at Q25 and MiXCR, and retained in-frame beta chains. Merged by CDR3 protein, the rows form single entries marked with the most common genes and DNA. The V and J calls were not made by the authors but by TCRdb's processing. This sample is represented by hundreds of thousands of distinct CDR3 sequences; around 16% of them were singletons. The ten top clones hold 28% of the sample.

This TCR was recovered from a woman younger than 35 with Graves' hyperthyroidism that later progressed to Graves' ophthalmopathy. The sequence is built from TRBV20-1 and TRBJ2-4; the D segment might be TRBD1 or TRBD2, since each matches 5 bases. The material sequenced was blood. The encoded CDR3 is CSARGVLNIQYF. The sequenced DNA is TGCAGTGCTAGGGGGGTCCTAAACATTCAGTACTTC.